This T cell receptor (beta chain) comes out of a study of shared clonotypes between healthy human individuals. Turning to the study itself: Three plates were used per donor for CD4 naive, three for CD4 memory, two for CD8 naive and one for CD8 memory.

Original processing notes: Filtering differed since immunoSEQ provided only junctions, with no quality scores. Some clones are missing from TCRdb's copy, which holds only in-frame ones; the method was immunoSEQ multiplex PCR. For V, J and clone size, that table is used; D and trimming come from the DNA. Among about 2.1 million clones listed, roughly 91% were seen once. Study-wide points: Among donors, clonotype sharing was expected to be affected by sequencing depth. Sharing across several donors was seen in 4% to 5.5% of naive CD4 clonotypes.

With respect to this clone: Its specificity is unknown.

Naive CD8 cells were CD45RO-negative, positively selected for CCR7, excluding terminally differentiated effector memory CD45RA+ cells. The CDR3 runs to 18 residues. Looked up from germline, CDR1 is LGHNA and CDR2 is YNFKEQ. J gave up 4 bases and V 4 bases, and 14 bases lay outside the gene matches. The sequence came from a man between 18 and 35 years old in good health. Some clones in this sample may be carry-over from other donors' samples. Sample: naive CD8+ T cells from PBMCs. This chain links TRBV4-2 with TRBJ1-5, with 9 bases that match TRBD1. The CDR3 nucleotides read TGTGCCAGCAGCCGGACCGACAGGGGGGTTTACAAGAATCAGCCCCAGCATTTT. Protein product: CASSRTDRGVYKNQPQHF.